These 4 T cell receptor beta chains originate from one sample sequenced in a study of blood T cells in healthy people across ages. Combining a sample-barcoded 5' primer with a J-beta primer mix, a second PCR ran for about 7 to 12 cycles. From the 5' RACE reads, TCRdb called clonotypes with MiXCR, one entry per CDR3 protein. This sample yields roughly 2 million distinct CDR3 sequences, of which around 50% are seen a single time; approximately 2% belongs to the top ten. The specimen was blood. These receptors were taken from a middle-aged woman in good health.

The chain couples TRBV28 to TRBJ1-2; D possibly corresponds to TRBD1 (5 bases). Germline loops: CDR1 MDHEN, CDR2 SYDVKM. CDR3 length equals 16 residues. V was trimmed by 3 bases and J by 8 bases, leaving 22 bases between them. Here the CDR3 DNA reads TGTGCCAGCAGTTTTCTAGGGACGGTGGTTACTCGAGGCTACACCTTC. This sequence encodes CASSFLGTVVTRGYTF.

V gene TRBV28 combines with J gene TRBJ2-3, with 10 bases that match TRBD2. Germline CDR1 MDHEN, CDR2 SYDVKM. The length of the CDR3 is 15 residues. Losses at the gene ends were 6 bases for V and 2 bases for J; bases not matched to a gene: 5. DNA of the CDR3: TGTGCCAGCAGGCTAGCGGGGGTCTACACAGATACGCAGTATTTT. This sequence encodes CASRLAGVYTDTQYF.

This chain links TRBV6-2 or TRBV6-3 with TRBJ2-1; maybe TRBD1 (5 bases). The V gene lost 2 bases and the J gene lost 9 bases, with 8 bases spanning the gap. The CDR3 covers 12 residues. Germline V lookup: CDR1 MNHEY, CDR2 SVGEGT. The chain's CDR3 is CASSYGASEQFF. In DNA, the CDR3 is TGTGCCAGCAGTTACGGGGCAAGTGAGCAGTTCTTC.

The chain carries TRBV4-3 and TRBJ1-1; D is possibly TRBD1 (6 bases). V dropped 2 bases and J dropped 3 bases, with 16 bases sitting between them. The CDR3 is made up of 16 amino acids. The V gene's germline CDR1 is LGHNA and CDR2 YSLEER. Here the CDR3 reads CASSQPRGDTHTEAFF. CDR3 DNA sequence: TGCGCCAGCAGCCAACCAAGGGGGGATACTCACACTGAAGCTTTCTTT.